These T cell receptor beta chains were read from a single sample in a study of CXCR3-negative and CXCR3-positive naive CD8 T cells. With the 5' RACE reads reprocessed, TCRdb shows one record per CDR3 protein and no DNA. The sample table sets out about 24,000 distinct CDR3 sequences. The sample comprised naive CXCR3- CD8+ T cells from blood. These receptors were obtained from a human donor in good health. Some clones in this sample may be carry-over from other donors' samples. The CDR3 runs from the conserved cysteine through the conserved F or W. Size is omitted from some rows. Given values are once, few, many or a class for expanded clones.

clone_size	v_call	j_call	cdr3_aa
medium-sized	TRBV7-6	TRBJ2-1	CASSLVSSGGLYNEQFF
medium-sized	TRBV6-2/TRBV6-3	TRBJ2-7	CASTPDWTYEQYF
medium-sized	TRBV14	TRBJ1-5	CASSQDTGILGDQPQHF
.	TRBV5-5	TRBJ2-1	CASAEEQSSYNEQSF
.	TRBV28	TRBJ2-7	CASSFLAGGSYEQYF
.	TRBV29-1	TRBJ2-5	CSVEDFRDRVYQETQYF
.	TRBV7-6	TRBJ2-5	CASSSGLAGGPSRAETQYF
.	TRBV6-6	TRBJ2-7	CASSYSNSWTGGEFSYEQYF
.	TRBV28	TRBJ2-7	CASSKPYTGEYEQYF
.	TRBV5-1	TRBJ2-7	CASSFGTSGSDEQYF
.	TRBV12-3/TRBV12-4	TRBJ2-7	CASSPRDSTNYEQYF
.	TRBV27	TRBJ2-1	CASRDGGSYNEQFF
.	TRBV9	TRBJ2-7	CASSRSLQAYEQYF
.	TRBV21-1	TRBJ1-4	CATITNEKLFF
.	TRBV7-9	TRBJ2-3	CASSLALAGATDTQYF
.	TRBV29-1	TRBJ2-1	CSITGQSLYNEQFF
.	TRBV3-1	TRBJ2-3	CASSPFPDTQYF
medium-sized	TRBV11-2	TRBJ2-5	CASSLAIQETQYF
.	TRBV14	TRBJ2-1	CASSQESENTRIGEQFF
.	TRBV6-2/TRBV6-3	TRBJ1-1	CASSYSGDRGLNTEAFF
.	TRBV28	TRBJ2-2	CASRTRVTGELFF
.	TRBV28	TRBJ2-3	CASSLSSSRAPTVDTQYF
.	TRBV29-1	TRBJ1-1	CSVTLDVAEAFF
.	TRBV29-1	TRBJ2-5	CSVVSASYQETQYF
.	TRBV14	TRBJ1-1	CASSQKGTGVAGTEAFF
.	TRBV7-9	TRBJ2-7	CASSAPYEQYF
.	TRBV2	TRBJ2-6	CASSQYRQLSGANVLTF
medium-sized	TRBV7-9	TRBJ2-1	CASSSRAKGGSSYNEQFF
.	TRBV7-6	TRBJ2-3	CASSFGFSGGFADTQYF
.	TRBV15	TRBJ2-3	CATSNRDSYTDTQYF
medium-sized	TRBV12-3/TRBV12-4	TRBJ2-1	CASSLSGGPYNEQFF
.	TRBV3-1	TRBJ2-1	CASRKKRGVYNEQFF
.	TRBV20-1	TRBJ2-7	CSARDVNSYEQYF
.	TRBV28	TRBJ2-7	CASSQAKASSYEQYF
.	TRBV29-1	TRBJ2-5	CSVDKLKGGDETQYF
.	TRBV12-3/TRBV12-4	TRBJ1-1	CASTDSGGEAFF
.	TRBV7-8	TRBJ1-2	CASSQGGQGPANYGYTF
.	TRBV5-6	TRBJ1-5	CASSLLGVQPQHF
.	TRBV12-3/TRBV12-4	TRBJ2-1	CASSLSGRVGEQFF
.	TRBV14	TRBJ2-7	CASSPRQGAYEQYF
.	TRBV27	TRBJ2-3	CASSPWTGITDTQYF
.	TRBV15	TRBJ2-1	CATGVGLSTNEQFF
.	TRBV5-5	TRBJ1-5	CASSLERTGRYQPQHF
.	TRBV6-5	TRBJ2-3	CASSYERPPGQGPHDTQYF
.	TRBV7-3	TRBJ2-5	CASSPGQEIRETQYF
.	TRBV6-6	TRBJ2-3	CASIGLAGITDTQYF
.	TRBV29-1	TRBJ2-5	CSAQSGALVETQYF
.	TRBV20-1	TRBJ2-1	CSALGESSYNEQFF
.	TRBV4-1	TRBJ2-7	CASSQAGEGYEQYF
.	TRBV4-1	TRBJ1-5	CASSQDWGTSNQPQHF
.	TRBV6-4	TRBJ2-5	CASSSVVGETQYF
.	TRBV7-9	TRBJ2-5	CASSVDRLLTGGEDQETQYF
.	TRBV5-4	TRBJ2-7	CASSLGWGSSYEQYF
.	TRBV20-1	TRBJ1-3	CSARDKQRSGNTIYF
.	TRBV6-2/TRBV6-3	TRBJ2-7	CASTQEGRKPLEQYF
.	TRBV9	TRBJ2-3	CASSESGTSGGGTDTQYF
.	TRBV4-3	TRBJ1-2	CASSQPGQGVARGYTF
.	TRBV20-1	TRBJ2-5	CSARDLLTRVAGAHQETQYF
.	TRBV4-2	TRBJ2-5	CASSQESVGGTDQETQYF
.	TRBV6-2/TRBV6-3	TRBJ2-7	CASRHGASGSEQYF